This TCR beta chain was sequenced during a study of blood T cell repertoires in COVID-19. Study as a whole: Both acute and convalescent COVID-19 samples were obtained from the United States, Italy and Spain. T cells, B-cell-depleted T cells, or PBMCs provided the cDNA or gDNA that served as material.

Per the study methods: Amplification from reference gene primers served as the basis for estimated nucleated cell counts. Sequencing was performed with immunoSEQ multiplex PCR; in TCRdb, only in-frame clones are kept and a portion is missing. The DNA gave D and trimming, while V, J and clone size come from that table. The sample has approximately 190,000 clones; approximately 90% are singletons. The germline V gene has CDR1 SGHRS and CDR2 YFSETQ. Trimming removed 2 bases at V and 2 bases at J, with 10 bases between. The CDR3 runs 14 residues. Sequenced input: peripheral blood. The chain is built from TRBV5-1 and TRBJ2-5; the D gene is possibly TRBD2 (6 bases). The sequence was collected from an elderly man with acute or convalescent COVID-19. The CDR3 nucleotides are TGCGCCAGCAGCTTTCGGGAGTCACAAGAGACCCAGTACTTC. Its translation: CASSFRESQETQYF.